Listed below are T cell receptor beta chains from one sample, sequenced in a study of HIV-infected children after antiretroviral therapy interruption. MiXCR, applied by TCRdb to the 3' RACE reads, yields one record per CDR3 protein. The sample contains some 41,000 distinct CDR3 sequences, approximately 6.1% of which appear only once. Sequencing used CD45RA+ CD4+ T cells from PBMCs, pooled from several time points, obtained from a donor given antiretroviral therapy, either interrupted or continuous. The receptors were sampled from a pool of human donors with HIV. Each CDR3 is given with its conserved first and last residue. Fields, in order: clone size, J gene, D gene, V gene, CDR3 protein, CDR3 DNA. The D gene is left open where the match is weak. Expanded clones are given a class, and other clones once, few, many or no size at all.

>many|TRBJ1-2|TRBD1|TRBV14
CASSRQGLDGYTF
TGTGCCAGCAGCCGACAGGGCCTCGACGGCTACACCTTC
>many|TRBJ2-7|.|TRBV5-8
CASSSPLVRRTGAYEQYF
TGTGCCAGCAGTTCCCCCCTCGTCCGTCGGACGGGGGCCTACGAGCAGTACTTC
>few|TRBJ2-7|TRBD2|TRBV28
CASSRTSGSTYEQYF
TGTGCCAGCAGTCGAACTAGCGGGAGTACCTACGAGCAGTACTTC
>.|TRBJ1-1|.|TRBV20-1
CSARDPDSWNTEAFF
TGCAGTGCTAGGGACCCGGACAGCTGGAACACTGAAGCTTTCTTT
>many|TRBJ2-6|.|TRBV12-3/TRBV12-4
CASSFGNRFSGRHSGANVLTF
TGTGCCAGCAGTTTTGGCAACCGCTTTTCGGGACGGCACTCTGGGGCCAACGTCCTGACTTTC
>many|TRBJ2-1|.|TRBV24-1
CATSDLFSGEQFF
TGTGCCACCAGTGATTTATTCTCCGGTGAGCAGTTCTTC
>many|TRBJ2-2|TRBD2|TRBV19
CASSASSGRPLNTGELFF
TGTGCCAGTAGTGCGTCTAGCGGGAGGCCTTTGAACACCGGGGAGCTGTTTTTT
>many|TRBJ2-1|.|TRBV19
CASKGVDGRKGYNEQFF
TGTGCCAGTAAGGGAGTGGACGGGAGAAAGGGATACAATGAGCAGTTCTTC
>few|TRBJ1-1|.|TRBV19
CASRKDGATEAFF
TGTGCCAGTAGGAAGGACGGAGCCACTGAAGCTTTCTTT
>many|TRBJ2-5|TRBD1|TRBV6-2/TRBV6-3
CASRGTGRQETQYF
TGTGCCAGCAGGGGGACAGGCCGGCAAGAGACCCAGTACTTC
>many|TRBJ2-3|TRBD1|TRBV28
CASSLRTGRTDTQYF
TGTGCCAGCAGTCTCCGGACAGGCCGCACAGATACGCAGTATTTT
>many|TRBJ2-3|.|TRBV3-1
CASSQVTDTQYF
TGTGCCAGCAGCCAAGTTACAGATACGCAGTATTTT
>many|TRBJ2-7|.|TRBV6-5
CASSQRPKQYF
TGTGCCAGCAGCCAGAGGCCGAAGCAGTACTTC
>many|TRBJ2-1|.|TRBV20-1
CSARFLAKFF
TGCAGTGCTAGATTCCTAGCGAAGTTCTTC
>few|TRBJ2-7|TRBD2|TRBV7-2
CASSLRAGGSSYEQYF
TGTGCCAGCAGCTTACGAGCGGGGGGGTCCTCCTACGAGCAGTACTTC
>many|TRBJ2-3|.|TRBV5-1
CASSLMSDTQYF
TGCGCCAGCAGCTTGATGTCAGATACGCAGTATTTT
>.|TRBJ1-1|TRBD1|TRBV6-2/TRBV6-3
CASSRTGTGRTEAFF
TGTGCCAGCAGTCGAACCGGGACAGGGCGGACTGAAGCTTTCTTT
>.|TRBJ2-1|TRBD1|TRBV6-2/TRBV6-3
CASTTPDRGLVNEQFF
TGTGCCAGCACCACCCCTGACAGGGGGTTGGTCAATGAGCAGTTCTTC
>few|TRBJ1-1|TRBD1|TRBV5-6
CASSSDRFTEAFF
TGTGCCAGCAGCTCGGACAGGTTCACTGAAGCTTTCTTT
>.|TRBJ1-2|.|TRBV7-9
CASSGQSFYGYTF
TGTGCCAGCAGCGGGCAGTCCTTCTATGGCTACACCTTC
>few|TRBJ2-7|TRBD2|TRBV6-5
CASSYSTKAGLSSYEQYF
TGTGCCAGCAGTTACTCGACCAAAGCGGGACTTAGCTCCTACGAGCAGTACTTC
>.|TRBJ2-5|.|TRBV10-1
CATLGGLETQYF
TGCGCCACCCTTGGCGGGCTGGAGACCCAGTACTTC
>many|TRBJ2-1|TRBD1|TRBV12-3/TRBV12-4
CASSLDTGGEAEQFF
TGTGCAAGCAGCTTAGATACAGGGGGCGAGGCTGAGCAGTTCTTC
>many|TRBJ2-7|TRBD2|TRBV5-1
CASSGIAGPTYEQYF
TGCGCCAGCAGCGGTATAGCGGGGCCCACCTACGAGCAGTACTTC
>few|TRBJ2-1|.|TRBV23-1
CASSQSKSNEQFF
TGCGCCAGCAGTCAATCGAAGAGCAATGAGCAGTTCTTC
>many|TRBJ1-5|.|TRBV27
CASSLAGNNQPQHF
TGTGCCAGCAGTTTAGCAGGAAACAATCAGCCCCAGCATTTT
>many|TRBJ2-5|.|TRBV7-2
CASSSKFLGPTAQYF
TGTGCCAGCAGCTCCAAGTTTTTAGGGCCCACGGCCCAGTACTTC
>.|TRBJ2-3|TRBD2|TRBV7-3
CARGLADTDTQYF
TGTGCCAGAGGACTAGCGGACACAGATACGCAGTATTTT
>many|TRBJ2-7|.|TRBV12-3/TRBV12-4
CASSSPPVPTEQYF
TGTGCCAGCAGTTCTCCCCCGGTTCCTACTGAGCAGTACTTC
>many|TRBJ1-1|.|TRBV9
CASSEEGPEAFF
TGTGCCAGCAGCGAGGAGGGTCCTGAAGCTTTCTTT
>medium-sized|TRBJ2-3|.|TRBV2
CASSTSTDTQYF
TGTGCCAGCAGCACTAGCACAGATACGCAGTATTTT
>.|TRBJ2-7|TRBD2|TRBV6-5
CASGRGGLYEQYF
TGTGCCAGCGGACGGGGGGGCCTTTACGAGCAGTACTTC
>many|TRBJ2-7|TRBD1|TRBV7-2
CASSQGTGSSYEQYF
TGTGCCAGCAGCCAAGGGACAGGGAGCTCCTACGAGCAGTACTTC
>many|TRBJ2-2|.|TRBV7-8
CASSSRRGTGELFF
TGTGCCAGCAGCTCCCGCCGGGGCACCGGGGAGCTGTTTTTT
>many|TRBJ1-2|.|TRBV12-3/TRBV12-4
CASGGRAVRSGYTF
TGTGCCAGCGGTGGGAGGGCGGTCCGATCTGGCTACACCTTC
>.|TRBJ2-7|.|TRBV4-1
CASRPDRLTYEQYF
TGCGCCAGCAGGCCCGACAGACTCACCTACGAGCAGTACTTC
>many|TRBJ2-3|.|TRBV7-2
CASSLAGITDTQYF
TGTGCCAGCAGCTTAGCGGGGATCACAGATACGCAGTATTTT
>many|TRBJ1-6|.|TRBV7-9
CASSLGELEASPLHF
TGTGCCAGCAGCTTAGGAGAACTTGAGGCTTCACCCCTCCACTTT
>many|TRBJ2-1|.|TRBV19
CARRGFYAEQFF
TGTGCCAGACGGGGTTTCTATGCTGAGCAGTTCTTC
>many|TRBJ2-2|TRBD2|TRBV20-1
CSARELAGAANTGELFF
TGCAGTGCTAGAGAACTAGCGGGGGCCGCGAACACCGGGGAGCTGTTTTTT
>.|TRBJ1-5|TRBD1|TRBV7-9
CASSLTGVGQPQHF
TGTGCCAGCAGCTTGACAGGGGTGGGTCAGCCCCAGCATTTT
>few|TRBJ1-2|.|TRBV20-1
CSARPPLERGFYGYTF
TGCAGTGCTAGACCCCCTTTGGAGCGCGGGTTCTATGGCTACACCTTC
>few|TRBJ1-2|.|TRBV5-6
CASSLGPDNYGYTF
TGTGCCAGCAGCTTGGGTCCGGATAACTATGGCTACACCTTC
>few|TRBJ1-4|TRBD1|TRBV19
CASRRTGANEKLFF
TGTGCCAGTAGGAGGACAGGGGCCAATGAAAAACTGTTTTTT
>medium-sized|TRBJ1-1|TRBD1|TRBV11-2
CASSLGQGSTEVFF
TGTGCCAGCAGTTTGGGACAGGGGAGCACAGAAGTCTTCTTT
>many|TRBJ1-1|.|TRBV3-1
CASSQVQTNTEAFF
TGTGCCAGCAGCCAAGTTCAGACGAACACTGAAGCTTTCTTT
>.|TRBJ2-3|TRBD2|TRBV12-3/TRBV12-4
CASSLSSRLAGAKDTQYF
TGTGCCAGCAGTTTATCATCCAGACTAGCGGGAGCCAAAGATACGCAGTATTTT
>many|TRBJ1-3|.|TRBV29-1
CSVDGTAGNTIYF
TGCAGCGTTGATGGGACCGCCGGAAACACCATATATTTT
>many|TRBJ2-3|.|TRBV7-7
CASSPSPDRNTQYF
TGTGCCAGCAGCCCCAGTCCCGATCGGAATACGCAGTATTTT
>many|TRBJ2-1|.|TRBV12-3/TRBV12-4
CASSLRGTSSYNEQFF
TGTGCCAGCAGTTTACGCGGGACGAGCTCCTACAATGAGCAGTTCTTC
>many|TRBJ2-3|TRBD2|TRBV4-2
CASSRQREMSDTQYF
TGTGCCAGCAGCCGCCAGCGGGAGATGTCAGATACGCAGTATTTT
>medium-sized|TRBJ1-6|TRBD1|TRBV12-3/TRBV12-4
CASSAGQGYNSPLYF
TGTGCAAGCAGCGCGGGACAGGGGTATAATTCGCCCCTCTACTTT
>many|TRBJ2-5|TRBD1|TRBV28
CASSPMGTRGLAQETQYF
TGTGCCAGCAGTCCCATGGGGACCAGGGGGCTTGCCCAAGAGACCCAGTACTTC